Below are 10 T cell receptor beta chains sequenced from a single sample in a study of blood T cell repertoires in COVID-19. Assay used: immunoSEQ multiplex PCR; TCRdb lists only in-frame clones, some missing. The top ten clones hold 7.5% to 9% of a sample with about 120,000 clones, roughly 90% of them seen once. What was sequenced was peripheral blood. Receptor source: a man in his sixties or seventies who had recovered from COVID-19.

This clone was observed a handful of times. This chain uses TRBV19 with TRBJ2-2; perhaps TRBD2 as D (5 bases). Trimming removed 3 bases at V and 4 bases at J, with 6 bases between. The germline gives CDR1 LNHDA, CDR2 SQIVND (reference sequence). CDR3 size: 13 residues. The CDR3 DNA reads as TGTGCCAGTAGTATGCTAGCCACCGGGGAGCTGTTTTTT. It encodes CASSMLATGELFF.

This chain links TRBV6-5 with TRBJ1-1; D possibly corresponds to TRBD1 (5 bases). The germline gives CDR1 MNHEY, CDR2 SVGAGI. The CDR3 length is 14 residues. The V end was cut by 5 bases, the J end by 1 base, with 11 bases between. CDR3 sequence reads: CASSKGWGNTEAFF. The CDR3 coding sequence is TGTGCCAGCAGTAAGGGGTGGGGGAACACTGAAGCTTTCTTT.

The V call is TRBV6-5, the J call TRBJ1-2, with D possibly TRBD1 on 5 matching bases. Germline CDR1 MNHEY, CDR2 SVGAGI. CDR3 length: 14 amino acids. Trimming pared 7 bases from V and 3 bases from J, leaving 15 bases between. This CDR3 reads CASTSPGRDYGYTF. DNA of the CDR3: TGTGCCAGCACCTCACCCGGCAGGGACTATGGCTACACCTTC.

V gene TRBV9 combines with J gene TRBJ2-3; the match to TRBD2 covers 9 bases. V lost 0 bases and J lost 6; bases outside the gene matches: 5. In germline, CDR1 is SGDLS, CDR2 YYNGEE. This CDR3 contains 15 residues. The CDR3 DNA sequence: TGTGCCAGCAGCGTAGTGGGTAGCGGGAGTGATACGCAGTATTTT. It encodes CASSVVGSGSDTQYF. Together with reference TRBV9 and TRBJ2-3, the CDR3 gives the full variable domain: DSGVTQTPKHLITATGQRVTLRCSPRSGDLSVYWYQQSLDQGLQFLIQYYNGEERAKGNILERFSAQQFPDLHSELNLSSLELGDSALYFCASSVVGSGSDTQYFGPGTRLTVL.

This chain joins TRBV11-2 and TRBJ2-7, with a tentative D call TRBD1 (5 bases). V shed 6 bases and J shed 2 bases, with 11 bases lying between them. This CDR3 is 13 amino acids long. Germline-derived CDR1 and CDR2 are SGHAT and FQNNGV. CDR3 sequence: CASSRQTTYEQYF. DNA of the CDR3: TGTGCCAGCAGTCGACAGACGACCTACGAGCAGTACTTC.

The chain recombines TRBV24-1 with TRBJ1-2, with 11 bases that match TRBD1. The germline V gene encodes CDR1 KGHDR and CDR2 SFDVKD. This CDR3 is 13 amino acids long. Trimming cost V 6 bases and J 5 bases; bases outside gene matches: 1. The CDR3 sequence is CATSRDRGYGYTF. The CDR3, as DNA: TGTGCCACCAGTCGGGACAGGGGGTATGGCTACACCTTC.

The V call is TRBV11-1, the J call TRBJ2-5, with a weak D call TRBD1 (5 bases). Germline V CDR1 and CDR2: SGHAT, FQDESV (reference sequence). Trimming stripped 2 bases from V and 5 bases from J, with 9 bases between. The CDR3 is 13 amino acids. CDR3 amino acids: CASSLHRGETQYF. In DNA, the CDR3 is TGTGCCAGCAGCTTACATAGGGGTGAGACCCAGTACTTC.

The genes are TRBV6-1 and TRBJ2-5; 9 bases agree with TRBD1. This CDR3 contains 13 residues. V dropped 7 bases and J dropped 5; count of bases not matched to a gene: 5. Germline V CDR1 and CDR2: MNHNS, SASEGT. DNA for the CDR3: TGTGCCAGCAAACAGGGGGCGCGGGAGACCCAGTACTTC. This codes for CASKQGARETQYF.

The sample holds one count of this clone. V usage is TRBV6-5 and J usage is TRBJ1-3; unclear D gene. The length of the CDR3 is 15 residues. The ends were cut back, 6 bases at V and 4 bases at J, with 16 bases in the middle. Germline V gives CDR1 MNHEY, CDR2 SVGAGI. The CDR3 spells CASRSKFWRGNTIYF. The DNA of the CDR3 is TGTGCCAGCAGGAGTAAATTTTGGCGGGGAAACACCATATATTTT.

This clone appeared a few times. V and J are TRBV5-1 and TRBJ2-5; the D gene is possibly TRBD2 (5 bases). Looked up from germline, CDR1 is SGHRS and CDR2 is YFSETQ. Trimming took off 1 base at V and 5 bases at J, with 12 bases between the two ends. CDR3 length equals 14 residues. CDR3 loop: CASSLYGWEETQYF. CDR3 DNA sequence: TGCGCCAGCAGCTTGTATGGCTGGGAGGAGACCCAGTACTTC.